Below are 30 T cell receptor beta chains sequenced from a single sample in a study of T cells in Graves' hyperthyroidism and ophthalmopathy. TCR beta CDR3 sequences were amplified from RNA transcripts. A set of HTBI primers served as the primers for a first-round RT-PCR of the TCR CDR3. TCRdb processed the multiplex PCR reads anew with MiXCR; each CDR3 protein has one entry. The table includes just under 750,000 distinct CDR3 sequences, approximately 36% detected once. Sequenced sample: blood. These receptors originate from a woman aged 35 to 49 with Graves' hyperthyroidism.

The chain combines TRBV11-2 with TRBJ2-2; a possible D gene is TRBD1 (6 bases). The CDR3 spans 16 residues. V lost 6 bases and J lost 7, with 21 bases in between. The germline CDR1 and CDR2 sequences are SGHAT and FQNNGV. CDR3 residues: CASRQPGTGLGGELFF. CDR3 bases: TGTGCCAGCAGGCAACCGGGAACAGGGTTAGGCGGGGAGCTGTTTTTT.

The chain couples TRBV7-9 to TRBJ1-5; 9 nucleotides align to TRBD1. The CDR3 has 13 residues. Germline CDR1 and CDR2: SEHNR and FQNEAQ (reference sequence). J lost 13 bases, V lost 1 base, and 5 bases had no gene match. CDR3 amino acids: CASSLVWTGDQHF. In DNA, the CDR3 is TGTGCCAGCAGCTTAGTGTGGACAGGGGATCAGCATTTT.

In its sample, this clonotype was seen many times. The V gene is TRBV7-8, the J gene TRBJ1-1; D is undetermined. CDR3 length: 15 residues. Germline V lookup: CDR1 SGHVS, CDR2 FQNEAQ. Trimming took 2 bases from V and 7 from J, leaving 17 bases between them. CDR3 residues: CASSLWLQRGGEAFF. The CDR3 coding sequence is TGTGCCAGCAGCTTATGGCTACAGCGAGGAGGTGAAGCTTTCTTT.

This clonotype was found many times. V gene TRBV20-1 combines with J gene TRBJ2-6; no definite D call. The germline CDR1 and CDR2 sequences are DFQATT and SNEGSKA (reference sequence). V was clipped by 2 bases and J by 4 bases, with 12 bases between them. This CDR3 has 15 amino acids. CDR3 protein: CSARRRYWGANVLTF. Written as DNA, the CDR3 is TGCAGTGCTAGACGCCGTTATTGGGGGGCCAACGTCCTGACTTTC.

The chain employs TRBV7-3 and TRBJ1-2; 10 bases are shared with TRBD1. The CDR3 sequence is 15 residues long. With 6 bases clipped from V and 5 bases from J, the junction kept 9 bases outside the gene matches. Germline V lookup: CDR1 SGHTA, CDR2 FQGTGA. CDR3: CASSATGQGRYGYTF. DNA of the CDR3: TGTGCCAGCAGTGCGACGGGACAGGGGAGGTATGGCTACACCTTC.

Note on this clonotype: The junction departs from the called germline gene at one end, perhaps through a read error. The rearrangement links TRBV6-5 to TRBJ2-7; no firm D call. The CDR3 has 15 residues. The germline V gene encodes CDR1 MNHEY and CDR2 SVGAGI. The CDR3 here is CAISYEKGRSYEQYF. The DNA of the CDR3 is TGTGCCATCAGTTACGAGAAGGGCCGCTCCTACGAGCAGTACTTC.

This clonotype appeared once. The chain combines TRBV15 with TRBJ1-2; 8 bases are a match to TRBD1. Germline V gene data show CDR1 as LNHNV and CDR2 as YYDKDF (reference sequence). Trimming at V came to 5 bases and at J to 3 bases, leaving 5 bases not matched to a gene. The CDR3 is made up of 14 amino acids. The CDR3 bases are TGTGCCACCAGCCCCTGGACAGGGTACTATGGCTACACCTTC. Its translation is CATSPWTGYYGYTF.

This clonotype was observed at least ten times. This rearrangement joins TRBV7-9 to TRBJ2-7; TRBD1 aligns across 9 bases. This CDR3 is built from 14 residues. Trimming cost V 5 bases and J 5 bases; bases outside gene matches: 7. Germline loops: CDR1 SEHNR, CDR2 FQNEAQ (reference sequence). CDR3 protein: CASSPTGGSDEQYF. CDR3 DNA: TGTGCCAGCAGCCCGACAGGGGGTTCCGACGAGCAGTACTTC.

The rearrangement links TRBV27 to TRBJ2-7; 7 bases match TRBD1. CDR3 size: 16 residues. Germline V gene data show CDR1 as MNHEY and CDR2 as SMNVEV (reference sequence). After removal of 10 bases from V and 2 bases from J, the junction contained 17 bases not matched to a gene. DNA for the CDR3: TGTGCCACAGCAGTTAGCCGGGTAGGGACAGCCTACGAGCAGTACTTC. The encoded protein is CATAVSRVGTAYEQYF.

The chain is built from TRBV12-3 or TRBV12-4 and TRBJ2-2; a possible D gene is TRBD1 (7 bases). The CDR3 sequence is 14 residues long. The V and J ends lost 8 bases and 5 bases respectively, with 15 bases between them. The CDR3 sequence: CASLRQGGTGELFF. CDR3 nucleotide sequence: TGTGCCAGCCTTAGACAGGGAGGAACCGGGGAGCTGTTTTTT.

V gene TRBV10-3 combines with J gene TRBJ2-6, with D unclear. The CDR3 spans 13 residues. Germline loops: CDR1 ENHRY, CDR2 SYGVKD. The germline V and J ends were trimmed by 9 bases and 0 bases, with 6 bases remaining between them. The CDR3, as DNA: TGTGCCATTATGGCCTCTGGGGCCAACGTCCTGACTTTC. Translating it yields CAIMASGANVLTF.

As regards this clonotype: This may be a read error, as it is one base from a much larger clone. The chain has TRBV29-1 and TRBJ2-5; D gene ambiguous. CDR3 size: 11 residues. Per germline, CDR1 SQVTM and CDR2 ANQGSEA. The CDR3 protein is CNFEFQETQYF. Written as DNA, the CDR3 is TGCAACTTCGAGTTCCAAGAGACCCAGTACTTC.

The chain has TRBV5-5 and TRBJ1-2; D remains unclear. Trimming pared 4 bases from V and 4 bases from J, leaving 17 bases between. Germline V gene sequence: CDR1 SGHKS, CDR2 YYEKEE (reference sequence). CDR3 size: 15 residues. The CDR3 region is CASSPISGMSYGYTF. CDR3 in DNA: TGTGCCAGCAGCCCAATTTCAGGCATGTCCTATGGCTACACCTTC.

The CDR3 protein is CASSQTGALQETQYF. CDR3 coding DNA: TGTGCCAGCAGCCAGACAGGGGCGTTACAAGAGACCCAGTACTTC. The V and J genes are TRBV14 and TRBJ2-5, with 8 nucleotides matching TRBD1. CDR1 and CDR2 from the germline V gene are SGHDN and FVKESK. J was trimmed by 2 bases and V by 3 bases; bases with no gene match: 5. The CDR3 consists of 15 residues.

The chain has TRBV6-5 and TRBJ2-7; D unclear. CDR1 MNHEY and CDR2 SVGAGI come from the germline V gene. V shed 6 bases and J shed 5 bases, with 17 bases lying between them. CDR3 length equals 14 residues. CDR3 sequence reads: CASSPTVPGNEQYF. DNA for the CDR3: TGTGCCAGCAGCCCGACGGTTCCCGGCAACGAGCAGTACTTC.

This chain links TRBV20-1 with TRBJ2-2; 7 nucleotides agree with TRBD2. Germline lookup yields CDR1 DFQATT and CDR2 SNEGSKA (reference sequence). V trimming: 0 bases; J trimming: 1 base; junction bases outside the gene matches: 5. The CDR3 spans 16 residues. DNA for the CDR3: TGCAGTGCTAGAGACACCGAGCGGGGGAACACCGGGGAGCTGTTTTTT. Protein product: CSARDTERGNTGELFF.

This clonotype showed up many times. CDR3 in amino acids: CATTKLANTEAFF. In nucleotides, the CDR3 is TGTGCCACTACGAAACTTGCAAACACTGAAGCTTTCTTT. The chain employs TRBV24-1 and TRBJ1-1; D not certain. There are 13 residues in the CDR3. Germline-derived CDR1 and CDR2 are KGHDR and SFDVKD. V shed 10 bases and J shed 2 bases, with 13 bases lying between them.

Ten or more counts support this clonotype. The CDR3 is CASSLEGRRSSYNSPLHF. In nucleotides, the CDR3 is TGTGCCAGCAGCTTAGAAGGCCGGAGGAGCTCCTATAATTCACCCCTCCACTTT. The chain is built from TRBV7-2 and TRBJ1-6, with D uncertain. V lost 1 base and J lost 0, with 13 bases in between. Germline values: CDR1 SGHTA, CDR2 FQGNSA. This CDR3 has 18 residues.

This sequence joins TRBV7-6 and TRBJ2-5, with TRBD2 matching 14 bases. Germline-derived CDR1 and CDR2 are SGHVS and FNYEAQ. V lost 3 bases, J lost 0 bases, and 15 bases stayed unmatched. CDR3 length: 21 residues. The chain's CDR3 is CASSFIKFSGLAGENQETQYF. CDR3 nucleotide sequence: TGTGCCAGCAGCTTTATCAAGTTTTCGGGACTAGCGGGGGAGAACCAAGAGACCCAGTACTTC.

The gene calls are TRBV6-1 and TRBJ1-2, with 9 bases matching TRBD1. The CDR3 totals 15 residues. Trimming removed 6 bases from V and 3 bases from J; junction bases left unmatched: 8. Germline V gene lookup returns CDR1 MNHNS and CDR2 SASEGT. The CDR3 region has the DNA TGTGCCAGCAGGGAGATGAGACAGGGGGACTATGGCTACACCTTC. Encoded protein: CASREMRQGDYGYTF.

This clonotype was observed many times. CDR3 in DNA: TGTGCCAGTAGTATCCGTAGGGTTCGGAACACTGAAGCTTTCTTT. As protein: CASSIRRVRNTEAFF. The chain links TRBV19 to TRBJ1-1, with D hard to call. Trimming took off 3 bases at V and 1 base at J, with 12 bases between the two ends. CDR3 size: 15 residues. Germline CDR1 is LNHDA and CDR2 is SQIVND (reference sequence). Supplemented by reference TRBV19 and TRBJ1-1, the full variable domain reads DGGITQSPKYLFRKEGQNVTLSCEQNLNHDAMYWYRQDPGQGLRLIYYSQIVNDFQKGDIAEGYSVSREKKESFPLTVTSAQKNPTAFYLCASSIRRVRNTEAFFGQGTRLTVV.

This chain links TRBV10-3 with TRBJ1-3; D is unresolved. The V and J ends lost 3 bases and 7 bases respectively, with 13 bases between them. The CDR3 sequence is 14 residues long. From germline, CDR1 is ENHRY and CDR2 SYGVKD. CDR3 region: CAISDPDAPNTIYF. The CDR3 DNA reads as TGTGCCATCAGTGATCCGGACGCACCGAACACCATATATTTT.

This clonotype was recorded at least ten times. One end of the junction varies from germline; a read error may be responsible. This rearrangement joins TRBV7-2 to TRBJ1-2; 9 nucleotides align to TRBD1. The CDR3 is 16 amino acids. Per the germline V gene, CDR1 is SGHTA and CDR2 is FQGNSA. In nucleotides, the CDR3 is TGTGCCAGCAGCTTAACCAGGACAGGGGTTAACAATGGCTACACCTTC. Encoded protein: CASSLTRTGVNNGYTF.

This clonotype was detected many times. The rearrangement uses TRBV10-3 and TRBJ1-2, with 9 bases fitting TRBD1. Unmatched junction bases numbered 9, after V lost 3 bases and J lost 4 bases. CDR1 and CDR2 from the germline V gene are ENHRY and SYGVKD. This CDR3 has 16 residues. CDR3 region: CAISELGDRDSYGYTF. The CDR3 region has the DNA TGTGCCATCAGTGAACTTGGGGACAGGGATAGCTATGGCTACACCTTC.

DNA for the CDR3: TGTGCCAGTAGTATAGACGTGGCCGGTAATTCACCCCTCCACTTT. This encodes CASSIDVAGNSPLHF. The chain carries TRBV19 and TRBJ1-6; unclear D gene. Germline-derived CDR1 and CDR2 are LNHDA and SQIVND (reference sequence). The V gene lost 0 bases and the J gene lost 6 bases, with 9 bases spanning the gap. CDR3 length: 15 amino acids. The full variable domain, rest sourced from reference TRBV19 and TRBJ1-6, is DGGITQSPKYLFRKEGQNVTLSCEQNLNHDAMYWYRQDPGQGLRLIYYSQIVNDFQKGDIAEGYSVSREKKESFPLTVTSAQKNPTAFYLCASSIDVAGNSPLHFGNGTRLTVT.

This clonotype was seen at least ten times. The CDR3 nucleotides read TGTGCCCCTGAGGGCACCCCGAACACTGAAGCTTTCTTT. Translation: CAPEGTPNTEAFF. This chain uses TRBV2 with TRBJ1-1; D ambiguous. Per the germline V gene, CDR1 is SNHLY and CDR2 is FYNNEI. The CDR3 runs to 13 residues. Deletions cut 11 bases from V and 1 base from J, with 14 bases between.

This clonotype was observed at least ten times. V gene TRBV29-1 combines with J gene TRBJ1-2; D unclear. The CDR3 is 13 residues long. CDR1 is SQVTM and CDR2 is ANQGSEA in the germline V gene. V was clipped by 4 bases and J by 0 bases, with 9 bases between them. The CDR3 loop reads CSVAEGANYGYTF. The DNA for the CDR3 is TGCAGCGTTGCCGAAGGAGCTAACTATGGCTACACCTTC.

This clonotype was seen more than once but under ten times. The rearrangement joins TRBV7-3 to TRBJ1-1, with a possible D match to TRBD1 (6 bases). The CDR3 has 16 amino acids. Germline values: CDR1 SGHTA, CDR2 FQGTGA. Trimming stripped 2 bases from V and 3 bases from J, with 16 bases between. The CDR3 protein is CASSLVQGSMDTEAFF. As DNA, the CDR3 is TGTGCCAGCAGCTTAGTTCAGGGGTCCATGGACACTGAAGCTTTCTTT.

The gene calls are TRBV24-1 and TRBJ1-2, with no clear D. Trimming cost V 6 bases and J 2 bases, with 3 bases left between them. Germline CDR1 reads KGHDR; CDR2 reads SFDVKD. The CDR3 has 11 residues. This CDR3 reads CATSLNYGYTF. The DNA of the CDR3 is TGTGCCACCAGTCTAAACTATGGCTACACCTTC.

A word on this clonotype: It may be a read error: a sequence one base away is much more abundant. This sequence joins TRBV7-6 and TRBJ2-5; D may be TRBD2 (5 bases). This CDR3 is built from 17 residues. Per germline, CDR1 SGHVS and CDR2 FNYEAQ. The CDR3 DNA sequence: TGTGCCAGCGGCTTAGTCCCCCGGGAAAGGGTTTCGGAGACCCAGTACTTC. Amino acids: CASGLVPRERVSETQYF.